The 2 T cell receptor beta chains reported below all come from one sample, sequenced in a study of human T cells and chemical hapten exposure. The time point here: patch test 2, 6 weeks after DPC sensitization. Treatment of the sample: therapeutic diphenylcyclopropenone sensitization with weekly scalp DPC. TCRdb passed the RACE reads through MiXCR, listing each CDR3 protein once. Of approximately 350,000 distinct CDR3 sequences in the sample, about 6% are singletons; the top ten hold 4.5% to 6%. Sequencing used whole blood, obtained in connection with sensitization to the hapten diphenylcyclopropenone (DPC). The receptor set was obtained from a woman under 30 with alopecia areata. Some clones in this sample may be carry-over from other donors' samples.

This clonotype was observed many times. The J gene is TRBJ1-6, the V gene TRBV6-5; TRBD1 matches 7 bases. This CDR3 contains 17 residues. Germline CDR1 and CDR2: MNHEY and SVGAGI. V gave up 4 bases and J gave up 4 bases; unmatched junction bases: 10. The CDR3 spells CASSSQTDRTYNSPLHF. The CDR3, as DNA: TGTGCCAGCAGTTCGCAAACGGACAGGACATATAATTCACCCCTCCACTTT.

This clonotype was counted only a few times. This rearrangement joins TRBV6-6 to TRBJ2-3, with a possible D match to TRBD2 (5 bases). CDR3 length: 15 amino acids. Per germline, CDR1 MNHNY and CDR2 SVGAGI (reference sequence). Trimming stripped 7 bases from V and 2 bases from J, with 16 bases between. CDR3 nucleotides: TGTGCCAGCACCCCAACCCCGGACTTCACAGATACGCAGTATTTT. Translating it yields CASTPTPDFTDTQYF.